The entry below describes one T cell receptor beta chain. Trimming at V came to 5 bases and at J to 4 bases, leaving 4 bases not matched to a gene. CDR1 SGHTA and CDR2 FQGTGA come from the germline V gene. This CDR3 contains 16 residues. This sample stems from a study of T cells in tuberculosis. Sequencing of TCR-alpha and TCR-beta chains was unpaired. Repertoires were generated with immunoSEQ multiplex PCR, while TCRdb's copy carries only in-frame clones and drops some. The data show more than 45,000 clones, approximately 85% seen once. Thawed, overnight-rested PBMC were stained with GMM-loaded CD1B tetramer, viability dye and anti-CD3, then sorted. C32 glucose monomycolate from Rhodococcus equi was loaded onto the CD1B tetramers.

The V gene is TRBV7-3, the J gene TRBJ2-2, with 13 bases matching TRBD2. The sequenced sample was CD1b-GMM tetramer-negative cells sorted from PBMCs. The sequence was collected from an adult woman with latent tuberculosis. This CDR3 reads CASSTRTSGSTGELFF. In DNA form, the CDR3 reads TGTGCCAGCAGCACCCGGACTAGCGGGAGCACCGGGGAGCTGTTTTTT.